Listed here are 28 T cell receptor beta chains from one sample, sequenced in a study of early stage breast cancer tumors. Sequenced by immunoSEQ multiplex PCR; TCRdb stores in-frame clones only, minus some. The sample includes approximately 33,000 clones, more than 65% of them seen just once. Material: blood. Receptors were obtained from a person aged 40 to 49 with breast cancer.

This clone was counted a few times. The genes are TRBV2 and TRBJ2-2; D possibly matches TRBD1 or TRBD2 (5 bases each). The CDR3 covers 14 residues. The germline gives CDR1 SNHLY, CDR2 FYNNEI. V lost 6 bases, J lost 0 bases, and 8 bases lay in between. This CDR3 is CASRGDTNTGELFF. DNA for the CDR3: TGTGCCAGCAGGGGGGATACGAACACCGGGGAGCTGTTTTTT.

The chain employs TRBV6-5 and TRBJ2-1, with 11 positions matching TRBD2. Losses at the gene ends were 3 bases for V and 6 bases for J; bases not matched to a gene: 7. The CDR3 is made up of 16 amino acids. Germline V gives CDR1 MNHEY, CDR2 SVGAGI. The CDR3 bases are TGTGCCAGCAGTTATTCACTAGCGGGAGTTTTCAATGAGCAGTTCTTC. Translating gives CASSYSLAGVFNEQFF.

The chain is built from TRBV18 and TRBJ2-7; 8 nucleotides align to TRBD2. The CDR3 totals 15 residues. V trimming: 3 bases; J trimming: 3 bases; junction bases outside the gene matches: 7. Germline CDR1 is KGHSH and CDR2 is LQKENI. The CDR3 bases are TGTGCCAGCTCACCGACAAGCGGGAGTGTCTACGAGCAGTACTTC. Translating gives CASSPTSGSVYEQYF.

The rearrangement joins TRBV7-2 to TRBJ2-7; 9 bases line up with TRBD2. The CDR3 sequence is 14 residues long. V was clipped by 5 bases and J by 12 bases; unmatched bases: 14. The germline gives CDR1 SGHTA, CDR2 FQGNSA. CDR3 region: CASSPTRTSALGYF. The CDR3, as DNA: TGTGCCAGCAGCCCAACGAGGACTAGCGCCCTTGGGTACTTC.

The rearrangement links TRBV28 to TRBJ2-7; no definite D call. The CDR3 has 13 amino acids. Germline V gene sequence: CDR1 MDHEN, CDR2 SYDVKM. V shed 5 bases and J shed 2 bases, with 10 bases lying between them. For the CDR3, the DNA is TGTGCCAGCAGTAAAAACATCCCCTACGAGCAGTACTTC. Translated: CASSKNIPYEQYF.

The V call is TRBV27, the J call TRBJ2-1; tentatively, D is TRBD2 (5 bases). V was trimmed by 6 bases and J by 5 bases, leaving 8 bases between them. Germline CDR1 is MNHEY and CDR2 is SMNVEV (reference sequence). CDR3 length: 12 residues. The DNA of the CDR3 is TGTGCCAGCAGGCTAGCTGACAATGAGCAGTTCTTC. As protein: CASRLADNEQFF.

This chain connects TRBV11-2 to TRBJ2-7, with D perhaps assigned TRBD1 or TRBD2 (5 bases each). Trimming removed 3 bases at V and 5 bases at J, with 11 bases between. From germline, CDR1 is SGHAT and CDR2 FQNNGV. The CDR3 totals 13 residues. The DNA for the CDR3 is TGTGCCAGCAGCTTCGAGACAGCGGACGAGCAGTACTTC. This sequence encodes CASSFETADEQYF.

V and J are TRBV7-2 and TRBJ2-3; 13 bases are shared with TRBD2. This CDR3 is built from 16 residues. Germline V gives CDR1 SGHTA, CDR2 FQGNSA. Losses at the gene ends were 5 bases for V and 2 bases for J; bases not matched to a gene: 4. In nucleotides, the CDR3 is TGTGCCAGCAGCCGACTAGCGGGGGGTTACACAGATACGCAGTATTTT. Residues: CASSRLAGGYTDTQYF.

This clone has a handful of counts. The rearrangement joins TRBV5-4 to TRBJ2-5; tentative D call: TRBD1 (5 bases). The V gene's germline CDR1 is SGHNT and CDR2 YYREEE (reference sequence). V gave up 2 bases and J gave up 4 bases, with 9 bases separating them. The CDR3 spans 13 residues. For the CDR3, the DNA is TGTGCCAGCAGCTTCTACAGGACAGAGACCCAGTACTTC. Its protein product is CASSFYRTETQYF.

This clone was counted a single time. The chain combines TRBV2 with TRBJ1-2; tentatively, D is TRBD1 (6 bases). This CDR3 is built from 12 residues. V lost 3 bases to trimming and J lost 5 bases, with 7 bases between them. Germline V gene data show CDR1 as SNHLY and CDR2 as FYNNEI. Written as DNA, the CDR3 is TGTGCCAGCAGTGACAGGGGATATGGCTACACCTTC. Amino acid sequence: CASSDRGYGYTF.

This chain uses TRBV5-1 with TRBJ1-4; maybe TRBD1 (5 bases). The length of the CDR3 is 14 residues. Germline assignment: CDR1 SGHRS and CDR2 YFSETQ. V was pared by 7 bases and J by 6 bases, with 16 bases between. CDR3 sequence (DNA): TGCGCCAGCGCGGCCGGGGCCGAGGATGAAAAACTGTTTTTT. Translating it yields CASAAGAEDEKLFF.

The V and J genes are TRBV18 and TRBJ2-3; 12 bases line up with TRBD2. The CDR3 has 16 amino acids. Trimming at V came to 1 base and at J to 9 bases, leaving 8 bases not matched to a gene. Germline CDR1 is KGHSH and CDR2 is LQKENI. CDR3: CASSPRPLAGGDTQYF. CDR3 bases: TGTGCCAGCTCACCACGGCCACTAGCGGGAGGTGACACGCAGTATTTT.

This chain joins TRBV4-3 and TRBJ1-1; TRBD1 agrees at 7 bases. The V gene's germline CDR1 is LGHNA and CDR2 YSLEER. The CDR3 extends over 16 amino acids. Trimming at V came to 3 bases and at J to 1 base, leaving 8 bases not matched to a gene. The CDR3 bases are TGCGCCAGCAGCCAGCCTGGGACAGCAGGGAACACTGAAGCTTTCTTT. It yields the protein CASSQPGTAGNTEAFF.

This clone was observed a handful of times. The chain uses TRBV6-6 and TRBJ1-2, with D unclear. Germline CDR1 is MNHNY and CDR2 is SVGAGI (reference sequence). This CDR3 contains 12 residues. V was pared by 2 bases and J by 8 bases, with 9 bases between. The CDR3 is CASSYEGGGYTF. In DNA, the CDR3 is TGTGCCAGCAGTTACGAGGGAGGCGGCTACACCTTC.

This clone was observed a handful of times. This chain connects TRBV11-3 to TRBJ2-2; possible D gene TRBD1, 6 bases. V lost 5 bases and J 4 bases, leaving 14 bases between the germline ends. The CDR3 is 15 residues long. From germline, CDR1 is SGHNT and CDR2 YENEEA. The CDR3 loop reads CASSPQGYSTGELFF. CDR3 sequence (DNA): TGTGCCAGCAGCCCACAGGGTTACAGCACCGGGGAGCTGTTTTTT.

The V call is TRBV11-3, the J call TRBJ2-7, with D unresolved. V was trimmed by 1 base and J by 1 base, leaving 11 bases between them. There are 15 residues in the CDR3. Germline V gene data show CDR1 as SGHNT and CDR2 as YENEEA. CDR3 nucleotide sequence: TGTGCCAGCAGCTTAGGTCTCGGCAGTTCCTACGAGCAGTACTTC. Translating gives CASSLGLGSSYEQYF. Based on the CDR3 plus reference TRBV11-3 and TRBJ2-7, the full variable domain is EAGVVQSPRYKIIEKKQPVAFWCNPISGHNTLYWYLQNLGQGPELLIRYENEEAVDDSQLPKDRFSAERLKGVDSTLKIQPAELGDSAVYLCASSLGLGSSYEQYFGPGTRLTVT.

The chain employs TRBV6-6 and TRBJ2-2; 11 nucleotides match TRBD1. The ends lost 5 bases at V and 6 bases at J; junction bases unmatched: 8. Per the germline V gene, CDR1 is MNHNY and CDR2 is SVGAGI (reference sequence). The CDR3 is made up of 16 amino acids. CDR3 DNA: TGTGCCAGCAGTAGCGGACAGGGGGCTGGATCCGGGGAGCTGTTTTTT. This encodes CASSSGQGAGSGELFF.

The chain is built from TRBV15 and TRBJ2-3, with 12 bases that match TRBD2. The junction had 2 bases not matched to a gene; V was cut back by 1 base and J by 3 bases. There are 16 residues in the CDR3. Per the germline V gene, CDR1 is LNHNV and CDR2 is YYDKDF (reference sequence). CDR3 DNA: TGTGCCACCAGCAGAGGACTAGCGGGAGAAACAGATACGCAGTATTTT. Translating it yields CATSRGLAGETDTQYF.

The gene calls are TRBV6-6 and TRBJ2-1, with a possible D match to TRBD2 (6 bases). The CDR3 runs to 12 residues. In germline, CDR1 is MNHNY, CDR2 SVGAGI (reference sequence). V was trimmed by 8 bases and J by 8 bases, leaving 13 bases between them. The CDR3 region has the DNA TGTGCCAGCGGAGGGAGAGGTTATGAGCAGTTCTTC. Translated, it gives CASGGRGYEQFF.

The chain employs TRBV27 and TRBJ2-7, with TRBD2 matching 11 bases. CDR1 is MNHEY, CDR2 SMNVEV, per germline (reference sequence). The CDR3 contains 19 residues. V dropped 5 bases and J dropped 2; count of bases not matched to a gene: 17. CDR3 sequence: CASSPRYPLLAGVAYEQYF. The CDR3 DNA follows: TGTGCCAGCAGTCCGCGATACCCCCTACTAGCGGGAGTCGCCTACGAGCAGTACTTC.

This chain connects TRBV29-1 to TRBJ2-5, with 8 bases matching TRBD2. V lost 4 bases to trimming and J lost 1 base; unmatched junction nucleotides: 2. In germline, CDR1 is SQVTM, CDR2 ANQGSEA. This CDR3 contains 13 residues. CDR3 in amino acids: CSVGGRTQETQYF. In DNA form, the CDR3 reads TGCAGCGTTGGCGGGAGGACCCAAGAGACCCAGTACTTC.

The chain combines TRBV6-1 with TRBJ1-4; a possible D gene is TRBD1 (5 bases). CDR1 and CDR2 (germline): MNHNS, SASEGT. Trimming removed 1 base at V and 4 bases at J, with 19 bases between. This CDR3 comprises 18 residues. The CDR3 DNA sequence: TGTGCCAGCAGTGAAGGTGGGGCATCTCTTCAGGATAATGAAAAACTGTTTTTT. This sequence encodes CASSEGGASLQDNEKLFF.

This sequence joins TRBV6-5 and TRBJ1-2; D is undetermined. The germline V gene encodes CDR1 MNHEY and CDR2 SVGAGI. V lost 2 bases to trimming and J lost 6 bases, with 10 bases between them. CDR3 size: 13 residues. The CDR3 DNA follows: TGTGCCAGCAGTTACCACAACTCGGATGGCTACACCTTC. Its translation is CASSYHNSDGYTF.

The chain is built from TRBV7-3 and TRBJ2-5, with 7 bases identical to TRBD1. Trimming cost V 5 bases and J 4 bases; bases outside gene matches: 4. The CDR3 loop spans 13 amino acids. CDR1 is SGHTA and CDR2 is FQGTGA in the germline V gene. This CDR3 is CASSVRDRETQYF. CDR3 DNA: TGTGCCAGCAGCGTCCGGGACAGAGAGACCCAGTACTTC.

The chain uses TRBV30 and TRBJ2-2; the match to TRBD2 covers 7 bases. Germline trimming cut 0 bases from V and 6 bases from J; bases unmatched to any gene: 7. This CDR3 contains 15 residues. Germline CDR1 GTSNPN, CDR2 SVGIG (reference sequence). In nucleotides, the CDR3 is TGTGCCTGGAGTGTAGCGGGATCCCAACCCGGGGAGCTGTTTTTT. It yields the protein CAWSVAGSQPGELFF.

The V and J genes are TRBV11-1 and TRBJ2-3; no clear D gene. Deletions cut 2 bases from V and 0 bases from J, with 9 bases between. The length of the CDR3 is 15 residues. Germline V gives CDR1 SGHAT, CDR2 FQDESV (reference sequence). The DNA for the CDR3 is TGTGCCAGCAGCTTATTCGGCGAAAGCACAGATACGCAGTATTTT. Encoded protein: CASSLFGESTDTQYF.

The V and J genes are TRBV19 and TRBJ2-5; D gene unclear. CDR1 is LNHDA and CDR2 is SQIVND in the germline V gene (reference sequence). Trimming took off 1 base at V and 0 bases at J, with 6 bases between the two ends. CDR3 length: 14 residues. Here the CDR3 reads CASSIVTDQETQYF. CDR3 nucleotide sequence: TGTGCCAGTAGTATAGTTACAGACCAAGAGACCCAGTACTTC. Full variable domain (outside the CDR3, taken from reference TRBV19 and TRBJ2-5): DGGITQSPKYLFRKEGQNVTLSCEQNLNHDAMYWYRQDPGQGLRLIYYSQIVNDFQKGDIAEGYSVSREKKESFPLTVTSAQKNPTAFYLCASSIVTDQETQYFGPGTRLLVL.

V usage is TRBV15 and J usage is TRBJ2-5; D is ambiguous. V was pared by 3 bases and J by 3 bases, with 2 bases between. The CDR3 covers 11 residues. Germline CDR1 and CDR2: LNHNV and YYDKDF (reference sequence). The CDR3 reads CATSREETQYF. The CDR3 DNA sequence: TGTGCCACCAGCAGGGAAGAGACCCAGTACTTC.